The rows below give T cell receptor beta chains drawn from one sample of a study of OX40 agonist ivuxolimab in advanced cancers. Sequencing used immunoSEQ multiplex PCR; TCRdb keeps in-frame clones, though not all of them. This table has under 85,000 clones, around 86% appearing once. Sequencing was performed on CD4+ or CD8+ T cells sorted from blood, taken in a trial of the OX40 agonist ivuxolimab. The receptors stem from an adult with an advanced solid tumor such as melanoma, head and neck, liver or kidney cancer. Each CDR3 is given with its conserved first and last residue. A D gene is named only where the DNA matches it firmly. The size of a clone is reported for some rows only, either as once, few or many, or as a class for expanded clones.

v_gene	abundance	d_gene	j_gene	CDR3nt	CDR3aa
TRBV4-3	once	.	TRBJ1-2	TGCGCCAGCAGCCAAGAGAAGAATGGGTTCTATGGCTACACCTTC	CASSQEKNGFYGYTF
TRBV7-9	.	.	TRBJ2-1	TGTGCCAGCAGCCTCCGGGCTAGCGCTGGCTCCTACAATGAGCAGTTCTTC	CASSLRASAGSYNEQFF
TRBV7-9	.	.	TRBJ1-1	TGTGCCAGCAGCCTAGGGGTGGGGGACACTGAAGCTTTCTTT	CASSLGVGDTEAFF
TRBV6-5	.	.	TRBJ1-2	TGTGCCAGCCGCCCCCCTGGACAGTCCTTGTATGGCTACACCTTC	CASRPPGQSLYGYTF
TRBV5-1	.	.	TRBJ1-1	TGCGCCAGCACCCGTGAGGGAGGCACTGAAGCTTTCTTT	CASTREGGTEAFF
TRBV5-1	.	.	TRBJ2-3	TGCGCCAGCAGCTTGGCCGTGGGGTCTAGCACAGATACGCAGTATTTT	CASSLAVGSSTDTQYF
TRBV11-2	.	TRBD1	TRBJ1-1	TGTGCCAGCAGCTTAAGGGGACAGGGGACCACTGAAGCTTTCTTT	CASSLRGQGTTEAFF
TRBV6-1	.	.	TRBJ2-2	TGTGCCAGCAGTGAACGGCTGACAGGGAACACCGGGGAGCTGTTTTTT	CASSERLTGNTGELFF
TRBV18	.	.	TRBJ2-7	TGTGCCAGCTCACCGCCCGCACAGGCGGGTTACGAGCAGTACTTC	CASSPPAQAGYEQYF
TRBV2	.	TRBD1	TRBJ1-2	TGTGCCAGTACAGGGGGCGCGGGGGGGGGCTACACCTTC	CASTGGAGGGYTF
TRBV11-1	.	.	TRBJ2-1	TGTGCCAGCAGCTTACTTCCGCGGGTTAGCTCCTACAATGAGCAGTTCTTC	CASSLLPRVSSYNEQFF
TRBV11-3	.	.	TRBJ2-2	TGTGCCAGCAGCTCCACTAGAAACACCGGGGAGCTGTTTTTT	CASSSTRNTGELFF
TRBV7-8	once	TRBD1	TRBJ1-2	TGTGCCAGCAGCCGGACAGGGAACTATGGCTACACCTTC	CASSRTGNYGYTF
TRBV5-4	.	.	TRBJ2-2	TGTGCCAGCAGCCGGACAGTTTTGAACACCGGGGAGCTGTTTTTT	CASSRTVLNTGELFF
TRBV5-1	.	TRBD1	TRBJ2-1	TGCGCCAGCAGCTTGGCCCCGACAGGGGGCTACAATGAGCAGTTCTTC	CASSLAPTGGYNEQFF
TRBV10-3	once	TRBD1	TRBJ1-2	TGTGCCATCAGTGAGTCGCTGGGGACAGGGATCGCCTACACCTTC	CAISESLGTGIAYTF
TRBV7-2	.	.	TRBJ2-7	TGTGCCAGCAGCCTAACAGGCCTCCTACACGAGCAGTACTTC	CASSLTGLLHEQYF
TRBV7-8	.	.	TRBJ2-2	TGTGCCAGCAGGGGGGGTGGCGGGAACACCGGGGAGCTGTTTTTT	CASRGGGGNTGELFF
TRBV7-3	few	TRBD2	TRBJ2-1	TGTGCCAGCAGCGTACAAAGCGGGGGGACCTACAATGAGCAGTTCTTC	CASSVQSGGTYNEQFF
TRBV14	.	TRBD1	TRBJ2-1	TGTGCCAGCAGCCAAGATTTGATAAGGACAGGTTCCTACAATGAGCAGTTCTTC	CASSQDLIRTGSYNEQFF
TRBV5-5	.	.	TRBJ1-1	TGTGCCAGCAGCTTGGATGGGCACACTGAAGCTTTCTTT	CASSLDGHTEAFF
TRBV5-1	.	.	TRBJ1-3	TGCGCCAGCGGGGCATCCACTGGAAACACCATATATTTT	CASGASTGNTIYF
TRBV4-2	.	TRBD1	TRBJ2-3	TGTGCCAGCAGCCGTAGCTCACAGGGGGCGAGGGGCACAGATACGCAGTATTTT	CASSRSSQGARGTDTQYF
TRBV6-5	.	.	TRBJ1-1	TGTGCCAGCAGTCCGGGGCAGGGGAACACTGAAGCTTTCTTT	CASSPGQGNTEAFF
TRBV5-1	.	.	TRBJ1-6	TGCGCCAGCAGCTTGGGGGAGGGGGATTCACCCCTCCACTTT	CASSLGEGDSPLHF
TRBV9	.	TRBD2	TRBJ2-7	TGTGCCAGCAGCGTCGAGGGAGGGGCTTCCTACGAGCAGTACTTC	CASSVEGGASYEQYF
TRBV15	.	.	TRBJ1-3	TGTGCCACCAGCAGAGTAGCAGGCGAGGGAAGTGGAAACACCATATATTTT	CATSRVAGEGSGNTIYF
TRBV11-2	.	.	TRBJ2-1	TGTGCCAGCAGCTTAGAGTGGGGTATCTCCTACAATGAGCAGTTCTTC	CASSLEWGISYNEQFF
TRBV19	.	TRBD2	TRBJ2-5	TGTGCCAGTAACCTGAGGGCAGGGAGGGGAGAGACCCAGTACTTC	CASNLRAGRGETQYF
TRBV5-1	.	.	TRBJ2-7	TGCGCCAGCAGCTTGGTCCCCGGCTCCTACGAGCAGTACTTC	CASSLVPGSYEQYF
TRBV6-5	.	TRBD2	TRBJ2-3	TGTGCCAGCAGTTATGGGGGAGGGGGCACAGATACGCAGTATTTT	CASSYGGGGTDTQYF
TRBV4-1	.	.	TRBJ1-4	TGCGCCAGCAGCCCTGGACTAGGGGAAAAACTGTTTTTT	CASSPGLGEKLFF
TRBV7-3	.	TRBD1	TRBJ1-2	TGTGCCAGCAGCCGGGACAGTAACTATGGCTACACCTTC	CASSRDSNYGYTF
TRBV6-1	few	TRBD1	TRBJ1-6	TGTGCCAGCAATACAGGGGGCTATAATTCACCCCTCCACTTT	CASNTGGYNSPLHF
TRBV7-7	.	TRBD2	TRBJ2-2	TGTGCCAGCAGCTTAGATTGCCGGGAGGAGGACACCGGGGAGCTGTTTTTT	CASSLDCREEDTGELFF
TRBV18	.	.	TRBJ1-1	TGTGCCAGCTCACCAGTTGTGGGCCAAGACACTGAAGCTTTCTTT	CASSPVVGQDTEAFF
TRBV5-4	.	.	TRBJ1-1	TGTGCCAGCAGCTTGATCGGGAGCATGAACACTGAAGCTTTCTTT	CASSLIGSMNTEAFF
TRBV7-2	few	.	TRBJ1-2	TGTGCCAGCAGCTTAGGCGCGCGGGGGGGCTACACCTTC	CASSLGARGGYTF
TRBV2	once	.	TRBJ2-1	TGTGCCAGCAGCCTAAGGTGGGTTGATGAGCAGTTCTTC	CASSLRWVDEQFF
TRBV18	once	TRBD1	TRBJ1-5	TGTGCCAGCTCACCATCACAGGGGGCGGTAAATCAGCCCCAGCATTTT	CASSPSQGAVNQPQHF
TRBV2	once	.	TRBJ1-5	TGTGCCAGCAGTCAGGAGGGGGCCCAGCATTTT	CASSQEGAQHF
TRBV18	.	TRBD2	TRBJ2-3	TGTGCCAGCTCACCGACCGGGAGGGCCTCTGGTACGCAGTATTTT	CASSPTGRASGTQYF
TRBV5-1	.	.	TRBJ2-3	TGCGCCAGCAGCTTGGCCGGAGGGACAGATACGCAGTATTTT	CASSLAGGTDTQYF
TRBV2	.	TRBD1	TRBJ2-7	TGTGCCAGCAGTACGGACAGGGCCCACGAGCAGTACTTC	CASSTDRAHEQYF
TRBV19	.	.	TRBJ2-5	TGTGCCAGTAGCCCCGCTTTGGGGGTTCTCGGGGAGACCCAGTACTTC	CASSPALGVLGETQYF
TRBV5-1	.	TRBD2	TRBJ2-1	TGCGCCAGCAGCTCCGGGACTAGCGGGAGCCTAGCATACAATGAGCAGTTCTTC	CASSSGTSGSLAYNEQFF
TRBV4-2	.	.	TRBJ2-6	TGTGCCAGCAGCCAACTCACAGGTACTGGGGCCAACGTCCTGACTTTC	CASSQLTGTGANVLTF
TRBV7-9	.	TRBD2	TRBJ2-7	TGTGCCAGCCAAAAGACTAGCGGATACGAGCAGTACTTC	CASQKTSGYEQYF
TRBV7-9	.	TRBD2	TRBJ2-3	TGTGCCAGCAGCCCCGGGGGGACTAGCGGGGGACCAGATACGCAGTATTTT	CASSPGGTSGGPDTQYF
TRBV7-3	once	TRBD1	TRBJ2-7	TGTGCCAGCAGCTTAAACGAGGGACAGGGGGCTGGCGAGCAGTACTTC	CASSLNEGQGAGEQYF
TRBV27	.	.	TRBJ1-2	TGTGCCAGCACCCCCTCGGGGGTAGGTAACTATGGCTACACCTTC	CASTPSGVGNYGYTF
TRBV27	.	.	TRBJ2-7	TGTGCCAGCAGTTTATCTAGCAGGGTGCCCTACGAGCAGTACTTC	CASSLSSRVPYEQYF
TRBV30	.	.	TRBJ2-7	TGTGCCTGGAGTCCCTCCGTACCTATTACCTACGAGCAGTACTTC	CAWSPSVPITYEQYF
TRBV27	.	.	TRBJ2-7	TGTGCCAGCAGTTTCGGTTTCGTGGGAGCCTGGGAGCAGTACTTC	CASSFGFVGAWEQYF
TRBV28	.	.	TRBJ1-6	TGTGCCAGCAGTTCCCCGGGAGGTAATAATTCACCCCTCCACTTT	CASSSPGGNNSPLHF
TRBV2	.	.	TRBJ2-1	TGTGCCAGCAGTGAATCAGGACTCGGAGGTAGTAATGAGCAGTTCTTC	CASSESGLGGSNEQFF
TRBV9	.	.	TRBJ1-2	TGTGCCAGCAGCCCCGGGGACGCCTATGGCTACACCTTC	CASSPGDAYGYTF
TRBV6-6	.	.	TRBJ1-2	TGTGCCAGCAGTTACTCGGGTTATGGCTACACCTTC	CASSYSGYGYTF
TRBV5-1	once	.	TRBJ1-1	TGCGCCAGCAGCCGGGACGGATACACTGAAGCTTTCTTT	CASSRDGYTEAFF